A selection of T cell receptor beta chains follows, all from one sample in a study of T cell responses to AZD1222 COVID-19 vaccine. Clones were sequenced by immunoSEQ multiplex PCR, and TCRdb holds only the in-frame ones, with some missing. Of fewer than 200,000 clones detected, 70% to 90% appear once; the ten largest clones hold around 1.1%. The specimen was peripheral blood, collected 28 days after the second AZD1222 dose. All receptors come from an adult who received the AZD1222 COVID-19 vaccine. Both conserved end residues are part of each CDR3. D genes are given only for firm matches. Size values are once, few and many counts, or a class for expanded clones, and some rows have none.

>13|TRBV7-2|TRBJ2-7|NA|NA
TGTGCCAGCAGCTTTCTCCCTCTCAACGAGCAGTACTTC
CASSFLPLNEQYF
>15|TRBV27|TRBJ2-7|NA|NA
TGTGCCAGCAGTTCACCGTCTATGTATACCTACGAGCAGTACTTC
CASSSPSMYTYEQYF
>15|TRBV5-1|TRBJ2-3|NA|TRBD2
TGCGCCAGCAGCTCCCGCGGGAGGACGGAGGGGACGCAGTATTTT
CASSSRGRTEGTQYF
>16|TRBV3-1/TRBV3-2|TRBJ2-3|NA|TRBD2
TGTGCCAGCAGCCCTTTAGCGGGGGGAGGAACAGATACGCAGTATTTT
CASSPLAGGGTDTQYF
>15|TRBV5-5|TRBJ1-4|once|TRBD1
TGTGCCAGCAGCGCGCGGACAGGGGAGTATTGGAAACTGTTTTTT
CASSARTGEYWKLFF
>14|TRBV7-8|TRBJ2-7|NA|NA
TGTGCCAGCCGACAGGAGACAGGCTCCTACGAGCAGTACTTC
CASRQETGSYEQYF
>15|TRBV7-9|TRBJ1-4|NA|NA
TGTGCCAGCAGCTTATTGGCAGGGGAGAATGAAAAACTGTTTTTT
CASSLLAGENEKLFF
>13|TRBV11-2|TRBJ1-1|NA|NA
TGTGCCAGCAGCTTGGTCCGTAAGGCTGAAGCTTTCTTT
CASSLVRKAEAFF
>14|TRBV13|TRBJ1-3|NA|NA
TGTGCCAGCAGCTTAGGGGTGGGTGGAAACACCATATATTTT
CASSLGVGGNTIYF
>13|TRBV5-8|TRBJ1-6|NA|NA
TGTGCCAGCAGCTTCTCGGGCTCTTCACCCCTCCACTTT
CASSFSGSSPLHF
>16|TRBV7-9|TRBJ2-3|NA|TRBD2
TGTGCCAGCAGCCCGACTAGCGGGGGGGGAACAGATACGCAGTATTTT
CASSPTSGGGTDTQYF
>15|TRBV3-1/TRBV3-2|TRBJ1-6|NA|NA
TGTGCCAGCGGACCCCTGAGCTCCTATAATTCACCCCTCCACTTT
CASGPLSSYNSPLHF
>15|TRBV11-2|TRBJ2-2|NA|TRBD2
TGTGCCAGCAGCTGGACTAGCGGGGGTCCCGGGGAGCTGTTTTTT
CASSWTSGGPGELFF
>11|TRBV20-1|TRBJ2-3|NA|NA
TGCAGTGCTAGTAGCACAGATACGCAGTATTTT
CSASSTDTQYF
>15|TRBV18|TRBJ1-1|NA|NA
TGTGCCAGCTCACCACAAAACGGCCAGAACACTGAAGCTTTCTTT
CASSPQNGQNTEAFF
>16|TRBV19|TRBJ1-1|NA|NA
TGTGCCAGTAGCCGATTGGGGGGGACCCTGAACACTGAAGCTTTCTTT
CASSRLGGTLNTEAFF
>11|TRBV30|TRBJ2-2|few|NA
TGTGCCTGGAGTGGAGGCGGGGAGCTGTTTTTT
CAWSGGGELFF
>15|TRBV9|TRBJ1-3|NA|NA
TGTGCCAGCAGCGTAGAACAATTCGGTGGAAACACCATATATTTT
CASSVEQFGGNTIYF
>11|TRBV10-3|TRBJ1-1|NA|NA
TGTGCCATCGGCGGGGGCACTGAAGCTTTCTTT
CAIGGGTEAFF
>13|TRBV25-1|TRBJ1-6|NA|NA
TGTGCCAGCAGGAAAGACAAGAATTCACCCCTCCACTTT
CASRKDKNSPLHF
>12|TRBV3-1/TRBV3-2|TRBJ2-7|few|NA
TGTGCCAGCATTCCCCTCTCCTACGAGCAGTACTTC
CASIPLSYEQYF
>14|TRBV2|TRBJ2-4|NA|TRBD2
TGTGCCAGCAGTGTAGCGGGGGGGAAAAACATTCAGTACTTC
CASSVAGGKNIQYF
>13|TRBV24-1|TRBJ1-2|NA|NA
TGTGCCACCAGTGAAGGGCAGGGGAGAGGCTACACCTTC
CATSEGQGRGYTF
>14|TRBV14|TRBJ1-1|NA|NA
TGTGCCAGCAGCCAAGATCGGGGTTCCGGTGAAGCTTTCTTT
CASSQDRGSGEAFF
>16|TRBV4-1|TRBJ1-2|NA|NA
TGCGCCAGCAGCCAGGGGGATCACAGGGTGTTATATGGCTACACCTTC
CASSQGDHRVLYGYTF
>14|TRBV6-5|TRBJ2-7|NA|NA
TGTGCCAGCAGTTACGCTGGGGTAAGGGACGAGCAGTACTTC
CASSYAGVRDEQYF
>13|TRBV7-8|TRBJ1-3|NA|NA
TGTGCCAGCAGCTTTATCTCTGGAAACACCATATATTTT
CASSFISGNTIYF
>17|TRBV5-5|TRBJ2-7|NA|TRBD2
TGTGCCAGCAGCTTGGGGACTAGCGGGACCTCCTCCTACGAGCAGTACTTC
CASSLGTSGTSSYEQYF
>13|TRBV6-5|TRBJ2-7|NA|NA
TGTGCCAGCAACCCGGGACGGGCCTACGAGCAGTACTTC
CASNPGRAYEQYF
>13|TRBV18|TRBJ2-5|NA|NA
TGTGCCAGCTCACCAGGGAATGGAGAGACCCAGTACTTC
CASSPGNGETQYF
>16|TRBV7-9|TRBJ2-5|NA|TRBD2
TGTGCCAGCAGCCCTCGAGGAGCGGGGGGGCAAGAGACCCAGTACTTC
CASSPRGAGGQETQYF
>14|TRBV5-4|TRBJ2-7|NA|TRBD2
TGTGCCAGCAGCAAGGCGGGGGGCGCGTACGAGCAGTACTTC
CASSKAGGAYEQYF
>18|TRBV7-2|TRBJ2-7|NA|TRBD2
TGTGCCAGCAGCCCGGCCGGGGGGGCACTTCTAAGCTCCTACGAGCAGTACTTC
CASSPAGGALLSSYEQYF
>13|TRBV29-1|TRBJ2-5|NA|NA
TGCAGCGTTGAACGTAACCGTAAAGAGACCCAGTACTTC
CSVERNRKETQYF
>13|TRBV12-3/TRBV12-4|TRBJ1-2|NA|NA
TGTGCCAGCAGCCCAGCAAAGTTCTATGGCTACACCTTC
CASSPAKFYGYTF
>14|TRBV4-3|TRBJ1-1|NA|NA
TGCGCCAGCAGCCAAGATAGACTGAACACTGAAGCTTTCTTT
CASSQDRLNTEAFF
>13|TRBV7-2|TRBJ1-2|NA|TRBD1
TGTGCCAGCAGCCGCGACAGGGGTTATGGCTACACCTTC
CASSRDRGYGYTF
>19|TRBV19|TRBJ1-6|NA|TRBD1
TGTGCCAGTAGACCCAAGGACAGGGGGTCCAGCTCCTATAATTCACCCCTCCACTTT
CASRPKDRGSSSYNSPLHF
>13|TRBV6-5|TRBJ2-2|NA|NA
TGTGCCAGCAGCCCCCTGTTGACCGGGGAGCTGTTTTTT
CASSPLLTGELFF
>14|TRBV15|TRBJ2-5|NA|NA
TGTGCCACCAGCAGATCGGCTTTCCAAGAGACCCAGTACTTC
CATSRSAFQETQYF
>15|TRBV6-5|TRBJ1-4|NA|NA
TGTGCCAGCAATTGGGTTTCTGCAACTAATGAAAAACTGTTTTTT
CASNWVSATNEKLFF
>14|TRBV6-2/TRBV6-3|TRBJ1-5|NA|NA
TGTGCCAGCAGTTACGACAGTATGAATCAGCCCCAGCATTTT
CASSYDSMNQPQHF
>14|TRBV5-5|TRBJ2-7|NA|NA
TGTGCCAGCAGCGCGGGACAGCAAGTTTACGAGCAGTACTTC
CASSAGQQVYEQYF
>14|TRBV4-1|TRBJ1-2|NA|NA
TGCGCCAGCAGCGACCGACGGACTCTCTATGGCTACACCTTC
CASSDRRTLYGYTF
>13|TRBV6-5|TRBJ1-2|NA|TRBD1
TGTGCCAGCAGTCGGACAGGGGCAACTGGCTACACCTTC
CASSRTGATGYTF
>15|TRBV2|TRBJ1-4|NA|TRBD1
TGTGCCAGCAGGATGACAGGGGTGGGGAATGAAAAACTGTTTTTT
CASRMTGVGNEKLFF
>14|TRBV29-1|TRBJ2-5|NA|TRBD1
TGCAGCGTAGCTCGGGACAGGGCATCGGAGACCCAGTACTTC
CSVARDRASETQYF